One sample yielded the 2 T cell receptor beta chains listed below, sequenced in a study of OX40 agonist ivuxolimab in advanced cancers. TCRdb keeps only in-frame clones here, not all; method: immunoSEQ multiplex PCR. The sample lists more than 35,000 clones; approximately 90% were seen once. The input for sequencing was CD4+ or CD8+ T cells sorted from blood, taken in a trial of the OX40 agonist ivuxolimab. These receptors were obtained from an adult with an advanced solid tumor such as melanoma, head and neck, liver or kidney cancer.

V and J are TRBV6-6 and TRBJ2-3; the D gene is possibly TRBD1 (5 bases). The germline V gene has CDR1 MNHNY and CDR2 SVGAGI (reference sequence). CDR3 size: 15 residues. V dropped 7 bases and J dropped 2 bases, with 16 bases sitting between them. CDR3 residues: CASTKPQGYTDTQYF. CDR3 DNA sequence: TGTGCCAGCACCAAGCCCCAGGGCTACACAGATACGCAGTATTTT.

This clone was observed a few times. CDR3 sequence: CASSDPSGGTPPDTQYF. The CDR3 DNA follows: TGCGCCAGCAGCGACCCTAGCGGGGGAACCCCCCCGGATACGCAGTATTTT. The V and J genes are TRBV5-1 and TRBJ2-3; 10 bases map to TRBD2. With V trimmed by 4 bases and J by 6 bases, 14 bases remained unmatched. Per germline, CDR1 SGHRS and CDR2 YFSETQ. The length of the CDR3 is 17 residues.